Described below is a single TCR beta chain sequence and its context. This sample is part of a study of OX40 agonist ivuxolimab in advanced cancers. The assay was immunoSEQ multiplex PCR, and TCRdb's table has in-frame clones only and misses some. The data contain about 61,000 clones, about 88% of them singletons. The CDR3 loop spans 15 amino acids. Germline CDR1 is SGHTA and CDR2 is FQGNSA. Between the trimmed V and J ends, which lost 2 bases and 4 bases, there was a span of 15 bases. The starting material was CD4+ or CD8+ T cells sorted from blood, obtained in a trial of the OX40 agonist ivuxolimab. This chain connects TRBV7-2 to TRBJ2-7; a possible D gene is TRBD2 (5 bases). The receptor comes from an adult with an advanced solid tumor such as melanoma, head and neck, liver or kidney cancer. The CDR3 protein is CASSLSRGSGYEQYF. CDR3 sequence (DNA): TGTGCCAGCAGCTTATCCCGAGGGTCGGGTTACGAGCAGTACTTC.